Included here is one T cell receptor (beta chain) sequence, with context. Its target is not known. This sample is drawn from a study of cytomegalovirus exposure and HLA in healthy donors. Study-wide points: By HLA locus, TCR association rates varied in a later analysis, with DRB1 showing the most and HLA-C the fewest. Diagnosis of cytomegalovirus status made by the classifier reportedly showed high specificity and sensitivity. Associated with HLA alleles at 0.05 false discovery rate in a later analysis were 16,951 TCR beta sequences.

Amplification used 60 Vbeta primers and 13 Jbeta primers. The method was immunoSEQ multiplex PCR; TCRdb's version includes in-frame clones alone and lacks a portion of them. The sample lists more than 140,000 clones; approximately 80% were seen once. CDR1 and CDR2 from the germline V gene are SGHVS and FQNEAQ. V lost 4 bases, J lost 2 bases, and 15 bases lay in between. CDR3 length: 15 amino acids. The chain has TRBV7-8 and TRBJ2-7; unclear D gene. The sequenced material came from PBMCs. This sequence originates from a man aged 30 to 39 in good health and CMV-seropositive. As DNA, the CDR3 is TGTGCCAGCAGCTCCAATCGGTTGAACCCCTACGAGCAGTACTTC. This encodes CASSSNRLNPYEQYF.